The text below deals with one TCR beta chain. Repertoires were generated with immunoSEQ multiplex PCR, while TCRdb's copy carries only in-frame clones and drops some. The sample shows millions of clones, approximately 94% of them seen only once. In the naive CD8 group, cells lacked CD45RO and were positively selected for CCR7, so terminally differentiated effector memory CD45RA+ cells were left out. The sample originates from a study of shared clonotypes between healthy human individuals. Per germline, CDR1 MNHNS and CDR2 SASEGT. V lost 1 base and J 1 base, leaving 14 bases between the germline ends. The CDR3 length is 16 residues.

This chain joins TRBV6-1 and TRBJ2-7, with D tentatively TRBD1 (6 bases). Sequenced input: naive CD8+ T cells from PBMCs. This TCR came from a man younger than 35 in good health. Some clones in this sample may be carry-over from other donors' samples. CDR3 bases: TGTGCCAGCAGTGAAGGTATCGACAGGACATCCTACGAGCAGTACTTC. It yields the protein CASSEGIDRTSYEQYF.